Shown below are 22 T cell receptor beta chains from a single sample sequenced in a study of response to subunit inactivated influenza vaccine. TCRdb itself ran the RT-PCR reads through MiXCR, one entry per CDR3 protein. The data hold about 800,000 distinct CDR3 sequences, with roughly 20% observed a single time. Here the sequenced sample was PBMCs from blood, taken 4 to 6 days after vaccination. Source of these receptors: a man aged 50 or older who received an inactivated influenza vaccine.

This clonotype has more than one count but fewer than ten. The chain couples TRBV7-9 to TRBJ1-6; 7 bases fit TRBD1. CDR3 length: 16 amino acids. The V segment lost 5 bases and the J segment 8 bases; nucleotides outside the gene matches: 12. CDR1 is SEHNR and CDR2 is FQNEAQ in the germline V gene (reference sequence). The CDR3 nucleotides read TGTGCCAGCAGCCCCTCAGGGGGACAAAGAGATTCACCCCTCCACTTT. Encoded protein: CASSPSGGQRDSPLHF.

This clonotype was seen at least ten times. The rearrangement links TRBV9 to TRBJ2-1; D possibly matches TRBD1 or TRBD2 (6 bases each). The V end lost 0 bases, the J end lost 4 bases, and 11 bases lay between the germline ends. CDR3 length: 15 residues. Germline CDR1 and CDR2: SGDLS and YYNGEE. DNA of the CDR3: TGTGCCAGCAGCGTAGGAGGGGGAGGTTACAATGAGCAGTTCTTC. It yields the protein CASSVGGGGYNEQFF.

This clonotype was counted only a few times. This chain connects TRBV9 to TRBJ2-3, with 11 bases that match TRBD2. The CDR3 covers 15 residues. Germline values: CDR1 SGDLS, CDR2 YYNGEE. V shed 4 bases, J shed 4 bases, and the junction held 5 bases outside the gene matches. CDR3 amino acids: CASSLTSGNPDTQYF. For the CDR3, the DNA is TGTGCCAGCAGCCTGACTAGCGGGAACCCAGATACGCAGTATTTT. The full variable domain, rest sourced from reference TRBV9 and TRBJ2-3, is DSGVTQTPKHLITATGQRVTLRCSPRSGDLSVYWYQQSLDQGLQFLIQYYNGEERAKGNILERFSAQQFPDLHSELNLSSLELGDSALYFCASSLTSGNPDTQYFGPGTRLTVL.

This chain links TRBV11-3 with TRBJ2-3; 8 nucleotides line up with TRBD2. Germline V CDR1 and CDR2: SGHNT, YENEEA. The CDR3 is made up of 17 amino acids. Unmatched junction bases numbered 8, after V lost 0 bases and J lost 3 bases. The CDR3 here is CASSLEATGGATDTQYF. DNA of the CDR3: TGTGCCAGCAGCTTAGAGGCTACGGGAGGGGCGACAGATACGCAGTATTTT.

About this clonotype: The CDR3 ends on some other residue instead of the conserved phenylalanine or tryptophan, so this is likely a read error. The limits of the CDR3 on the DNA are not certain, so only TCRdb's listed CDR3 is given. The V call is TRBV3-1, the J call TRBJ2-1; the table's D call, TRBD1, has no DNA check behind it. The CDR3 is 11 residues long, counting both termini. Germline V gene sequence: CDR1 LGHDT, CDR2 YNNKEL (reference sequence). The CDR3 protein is CASSQGGQSTI.

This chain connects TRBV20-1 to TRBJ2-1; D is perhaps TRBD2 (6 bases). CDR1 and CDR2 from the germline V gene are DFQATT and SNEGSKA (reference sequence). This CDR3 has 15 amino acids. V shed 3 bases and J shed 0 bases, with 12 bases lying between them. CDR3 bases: TGCAGTGCTAGGCGGGACGCCCTCTCCTACAATGAGCAGTTCTTC. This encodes CSARRDALSYNEQFF.

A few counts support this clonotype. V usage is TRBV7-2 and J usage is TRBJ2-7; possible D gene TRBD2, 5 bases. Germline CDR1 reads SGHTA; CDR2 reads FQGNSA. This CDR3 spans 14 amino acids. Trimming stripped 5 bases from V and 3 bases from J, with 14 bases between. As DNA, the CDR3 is TGTGCCAGCAGCAGATACCGGGAAAACTACGAGCAGTACTTC. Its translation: CASSRYRENYEQYF.

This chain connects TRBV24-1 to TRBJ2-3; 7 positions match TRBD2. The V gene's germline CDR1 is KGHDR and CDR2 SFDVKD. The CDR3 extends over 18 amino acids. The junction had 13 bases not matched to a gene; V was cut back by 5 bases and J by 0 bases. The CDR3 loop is CATSGEKGSSGSTDTQYF. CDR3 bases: TGTGCCACCAGTGGAGAGAAAGGGTCTAGCGGCAGCACAGATACGCAGTATTTT.

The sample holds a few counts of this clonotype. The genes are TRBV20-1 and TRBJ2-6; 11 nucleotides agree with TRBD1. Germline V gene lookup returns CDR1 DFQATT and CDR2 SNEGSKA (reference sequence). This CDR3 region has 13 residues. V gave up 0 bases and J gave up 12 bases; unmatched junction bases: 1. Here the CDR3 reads CSARDGQGAVLTF. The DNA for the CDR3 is TGCAGTGCTAGAGACGGACAGGGGGCCGTCCTGACTTTC.

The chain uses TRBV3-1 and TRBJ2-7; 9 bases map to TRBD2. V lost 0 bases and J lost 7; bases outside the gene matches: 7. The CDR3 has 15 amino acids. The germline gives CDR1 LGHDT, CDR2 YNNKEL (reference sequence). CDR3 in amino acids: CASSQDGGGALEQYF. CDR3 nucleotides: TGTGCCAGCAGCCAAGATGGCGGGGGGGCATTGGAGCAGTACTTC.

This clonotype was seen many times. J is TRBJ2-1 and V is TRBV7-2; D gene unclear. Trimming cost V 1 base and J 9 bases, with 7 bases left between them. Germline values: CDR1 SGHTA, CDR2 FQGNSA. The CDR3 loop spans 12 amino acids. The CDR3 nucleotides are TGTGCCAGCAGCTTAGATGTTGGTGAGCAGTTCTTC. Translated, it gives CASSLDVGEQFF.

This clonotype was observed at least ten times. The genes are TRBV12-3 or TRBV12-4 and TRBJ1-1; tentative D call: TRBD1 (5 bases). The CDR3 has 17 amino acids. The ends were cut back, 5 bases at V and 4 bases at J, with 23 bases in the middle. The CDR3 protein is CASSRRGSATGFTEAFF. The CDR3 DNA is TGTGCCAGCAGTCGGCGGGGGAGTGCGACGGGGTTCACTGAAGCTTTCTTT.

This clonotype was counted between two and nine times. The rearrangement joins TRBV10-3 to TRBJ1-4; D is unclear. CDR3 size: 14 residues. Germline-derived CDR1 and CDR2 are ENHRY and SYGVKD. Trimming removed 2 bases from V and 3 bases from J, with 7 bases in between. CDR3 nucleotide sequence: TGTGCCATCAGTGAGGGGGTTGCTAATGAAAAACTGTTTTTT. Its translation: CAISEGVANEKLFF.

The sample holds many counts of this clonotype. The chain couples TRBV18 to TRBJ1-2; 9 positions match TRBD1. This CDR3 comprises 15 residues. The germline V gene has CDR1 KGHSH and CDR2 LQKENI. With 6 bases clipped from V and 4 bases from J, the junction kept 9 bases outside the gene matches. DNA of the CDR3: TGTGCCAGCTCGCTGGACGGGACAGGGATCTATGGCTACACCTTC. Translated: CASSLDGTGIYGYTF.

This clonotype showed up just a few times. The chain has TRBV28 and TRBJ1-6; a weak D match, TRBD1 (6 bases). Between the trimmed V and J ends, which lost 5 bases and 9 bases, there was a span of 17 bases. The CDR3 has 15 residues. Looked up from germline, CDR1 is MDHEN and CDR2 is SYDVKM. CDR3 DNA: TGTGCCAGCAGTCCCTACAGGGTAGGCGGTTCACCCCTCCACTTT. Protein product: CASSPYRVGGSPLHF.

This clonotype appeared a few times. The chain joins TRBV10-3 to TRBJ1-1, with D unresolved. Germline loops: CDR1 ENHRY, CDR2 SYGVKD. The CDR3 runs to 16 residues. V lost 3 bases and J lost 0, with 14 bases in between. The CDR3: CAISEDSNTLNTEAFF. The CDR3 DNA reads TGTGCCATCAGTGAAGACTCCAACACATTGAACACTGAAGCTTTCTTT.

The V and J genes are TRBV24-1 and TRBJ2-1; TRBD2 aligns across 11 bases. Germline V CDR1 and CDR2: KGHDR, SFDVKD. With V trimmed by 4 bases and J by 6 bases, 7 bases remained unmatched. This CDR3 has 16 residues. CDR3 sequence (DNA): TGTGCCACCAGTGACCCTATAGCGGGAGGGGGCAATGAGCAGTTCTTC. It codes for CATSDPIAGGGNEQFF.

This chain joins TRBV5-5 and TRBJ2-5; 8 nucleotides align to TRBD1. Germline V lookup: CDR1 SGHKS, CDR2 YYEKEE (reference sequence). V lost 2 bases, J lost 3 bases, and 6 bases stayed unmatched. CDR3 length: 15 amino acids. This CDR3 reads CASSLLGQDEETQYF. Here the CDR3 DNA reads TGTGCCAGCAGCTTACTGGGACAGGATGAAGAGACCCAGTACTTC.

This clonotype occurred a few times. CDR3 amino acids: CATSPTGWVEQYF. CDR3 coding DNA: TGTGCCACCTCCCCGACGGGATGGGTCGAGCAGTACTTC. The J gene is TRBJ2-7, the V gene TRBV19, with D tentatively TRBD2 (5 bases). V lost 10 bases and J lost 6, with 19 bases in between. Per the germline V gene, CDR1 is LNHDA and CDR2 is SQIVND (reference sequence). The CDR3 loop spans 13 amino acids.

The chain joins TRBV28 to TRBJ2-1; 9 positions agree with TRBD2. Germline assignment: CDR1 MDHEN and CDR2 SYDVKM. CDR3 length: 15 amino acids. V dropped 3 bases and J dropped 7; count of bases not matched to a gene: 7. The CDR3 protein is CASSFIAGGKNEQFF. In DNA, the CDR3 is TGTGCCAGCAGTTTTATCGCGGGGGGGAAAAATGAGCAGTTCTTC.

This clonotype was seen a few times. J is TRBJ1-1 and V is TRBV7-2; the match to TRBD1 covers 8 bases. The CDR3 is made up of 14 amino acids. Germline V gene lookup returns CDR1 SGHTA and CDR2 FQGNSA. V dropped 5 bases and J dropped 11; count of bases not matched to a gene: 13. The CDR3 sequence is CASSPSPTGVRAFF. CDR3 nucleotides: TGTGCCAGCAGCCCCAGTCCGACAGGGGTAAGGGCTTTCTTT.

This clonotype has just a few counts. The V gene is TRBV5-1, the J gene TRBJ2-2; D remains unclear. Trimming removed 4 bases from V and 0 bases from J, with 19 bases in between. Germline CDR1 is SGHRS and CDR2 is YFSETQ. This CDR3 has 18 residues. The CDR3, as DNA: TGCGCCAGCAGCGATGGCGTTCGGCGGACGGCGAACACCGGGGAGCTGTTTTTT. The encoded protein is CASSDGVRRTANTGELFF.